This T cell receptor beta chain originates from a study of control samples from healthy donors and cancer patients. Repertoires were generated with immunoSEQ multiplex PCR, while TCRdb's copy carries only in-frame clones and drops some. The sample holds 120,000 to 150,000 clones, 93% seen once. Trimming shortened V by 6 bases and J by 3 bases, and 9 bases separated the two germline ends. The CDR3 is made up of 12 amino acids. CDR1 and CDR2 from the germline V gene are MNHEY and SMNVEV (reference sequence). Sequenced input: blood. The TCR sequence derives from a man aged 18 to 29 in good health. The chain employs TRBV27 and TRBJ2-7; no clear D gene. The CDR3 coding sequence is TGTGCCAGCAGCCGAAACCTCTACGAGCAGTACTTC. It encodes CASSRNLYEQYF.